This TCR beta chain is drawn from a study of blood T cell repertoires in COVID-19. This table comes from immunoSEQ multiplex PCR, and its TCRdb copy is limited to in-frame clones, with some not included. The sample contains about 130,000 clones, around 77% of which appear only once. Germline-derived CDR1 and CDR2 are SGHAT and FQNNGV. CDR3 length equals 16 residues. Between the trimmed V and J ends, which lost 3 bases and 0 bases, there was a span of 12 bases. The specimen sequenced was peripheral blood. This TCR came from a human donor in a cohort sampled during active COVID-19. This chain uses TRBV11-2 with TRBJ2-1; possible D gene TRBD2, 5 bases. The CDR3 sequence is CASSFLAESSYNEQFF. In DNA form, the CDR3 reads TGTGCCAGCAGCTTCCTAGCCGAGAGCTCCTACAATGAGCAGTTCTTC.